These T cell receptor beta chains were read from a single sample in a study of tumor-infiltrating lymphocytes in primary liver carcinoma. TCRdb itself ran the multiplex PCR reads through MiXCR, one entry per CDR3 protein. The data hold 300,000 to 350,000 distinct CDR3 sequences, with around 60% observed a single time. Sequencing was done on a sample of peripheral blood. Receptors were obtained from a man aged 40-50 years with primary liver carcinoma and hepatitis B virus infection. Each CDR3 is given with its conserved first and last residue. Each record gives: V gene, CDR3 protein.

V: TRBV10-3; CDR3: CASQTTGRGALHF
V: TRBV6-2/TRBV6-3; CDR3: CASSDTGVRNQPQHF
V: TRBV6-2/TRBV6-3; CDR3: CASSYKSVFYNEQFF
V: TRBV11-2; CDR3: CVSSSDWTDREKLFF
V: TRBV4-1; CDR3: CASSQGPPAGTQYF
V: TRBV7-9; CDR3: CASSLRSIPDEQYF
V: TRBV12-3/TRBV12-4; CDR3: CASSYSSGIGETHYF
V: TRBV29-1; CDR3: CSLGGTSGTPASYNEQFF
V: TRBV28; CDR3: CVSSPQSRDMSEAFF
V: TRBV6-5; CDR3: CASSAGLDYEQYF
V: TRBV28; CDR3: CTSNRLAGSYEQYF
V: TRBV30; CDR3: CTSRDRASQETQYF
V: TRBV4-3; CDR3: CAGSQDPADDYEQYF